This T cell receptor beta chain is from a study of blood T cell repertoires in COVID-19. This clone came up once. Sequencing used immunoSEQ multiplex PCR; TCRdb keeps in-frame clones, though not all of them. This sample has around 220,000 clones, with roughly 80% found just once. V lost 4 bases to trimming and J lost 5 bases; unmatched junction nucleotides: 31. The CDR3 runs to 22 residues. CDR1 and CDR2 from the germline V gene are MDHEN and SYDVKM. The sequence was obtained from a woman in her forties with active or convalescent COVID-19. V and J are TRBV28 and TRBJ2-7, with 8 bases that match TRBD1. The sequencing input was peripheral blood. In nucleotides, the CDR3 is TGTGCCAGCAGTTCGCCCCTACCTCTCCGTGGACAGGGAAAGGGGTCTATGAACGAGCAGTACTTC. Its translation: CASSSPLPLRGQGKGSMNEQYF.